This T cell receptor (beta chain) was observed in a study of monozygotic twins with inflammatory bowel disease. Germline CDR1 is MNHEY and CDR2 is SMNVEV (reference sequence). The CDR3 is 16 residues long. TCRdb reprocessed the 5' RACE reads and reports one entry per CDR3 protein, with no DNA. The sample table includes approximately 210,000 distinct CDR3 sequences. This chain uses TRBV27 with TRBJ2-7; the D call of TRBD2 rests on TCRdb alone, since no DNA is present to check it. Sequenced sample: blood. This clonotype originated in a human donor with ulcerative colitis or Crohn's disease, or a healthy co-twin of an affected twin (not recorded which). CDR3 loop: CASSLAPAGADSEQYF.